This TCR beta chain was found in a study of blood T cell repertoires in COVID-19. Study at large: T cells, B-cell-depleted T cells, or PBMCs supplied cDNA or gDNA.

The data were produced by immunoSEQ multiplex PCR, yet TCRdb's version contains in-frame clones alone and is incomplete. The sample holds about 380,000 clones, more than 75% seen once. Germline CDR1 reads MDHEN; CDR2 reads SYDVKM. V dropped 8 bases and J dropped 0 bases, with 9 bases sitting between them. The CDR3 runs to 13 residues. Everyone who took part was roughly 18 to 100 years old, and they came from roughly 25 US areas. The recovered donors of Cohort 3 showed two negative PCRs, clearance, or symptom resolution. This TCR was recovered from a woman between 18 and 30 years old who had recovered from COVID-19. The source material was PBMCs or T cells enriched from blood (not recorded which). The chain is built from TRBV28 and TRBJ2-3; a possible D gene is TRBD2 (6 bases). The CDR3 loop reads CASSGDSTDTQYF. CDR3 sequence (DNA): TGTGCCAGCTCGGGGGATAGCACAGATACGCAGTATTTT. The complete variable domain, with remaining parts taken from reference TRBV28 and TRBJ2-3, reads DVKVTQSSRYLVKRTGEKVFLECVQDMDHENMFWYRQDPGLGLRLIYFSYDVKMKEKGDIPEGYSVSREKKERFSLILESASTNQTSMYLCASSGDSTDTQYFGPGTRLTVL.